This T cell receptor beta chain was recorded in a study of cytomegalovirus exposure and HLA in healthy donors. Overall study context: Most donors, roughly 77% of several hundred genotyped, fell in the Caucasian-associated ancestry cluster. General study findings and limits: Rare TCR sequences dominated, though some public TCRs recurred in many donors. Later genetic work tied a missense DCLRE1C variant to beta-chain V and J trimming.

About this clone itself: Antigen specificity is unknown.

This PCR relied on a set of 60 Vbeta primers and 13 Jbeta primers. Libraries were prepared by immunoSEQ multiplex PCR; TCRdb keeps only in-frame clonotypes and omits some of them. Of around 37,000 clones in the sample, 82% were seen once. CDR3 length: 14 amino acids. V was trimmed by 5 bases and J by 5 bases, leaving 16 bases between them. Germline values: CDR1 SGHNT, CDR2 YENEEA. J is TRBJ2-7 and V is TRBV11-3, with TRBD2 as a possible D gene (6 bases). Material for sequencing was PBMCs. The receptor's source is a woman under 30 in good health and CMV-seropositive. The CDR3 DNA reads TGTGCCAGCAGCGGTGGTGGGGGGATCGACGAGCAGTACTTC. Translation: CASSGGGGIDEQYF.